Presented here are 22 T cell receptor beta chains from one specimen sequenced in a study of CD8 T cells in ankylosing spondylitis. Each CDR3 protein is one row after TCRdb ran MiXCR on the 5' RACE reads. The table lists more than 35,000 distinct CDR3 sequences, about 6.3% of them singletons. The specimen sequenced was blood, either unsorted or a sorted T cell fraction (not recorded which). These TCRs come from a male donor with ankylosing spondylitis or in good health (not recorded which).

This clonotype was recorded many times. This chain joins TRBV12-3 or TRBV12-4 and TRBJ2-1; 11 bases are shared with TRBD2. This CDR3 has 15 residues. The junction had 6 bases not matched to a gene; V was cut back by 5 bases and J by 6 bases. CDR3 region: CASSLSGRASNEQFF. The CDR3 bases are TGTGCCAGCAGTCTTAGCGGGAGGGCGTCCAATGAGCAGTTCTTC.

This clonotype appeared many times. The chain joins TRBV7-9 to TRBJ2-1, with 7 bases lining up with TRBD2. CDR1 SEHNR and CDR2 FQNEAQ come from the germline V gene (reference sequence). V was pared by 7 bases and J by 8 bases, with 5 bases of the junction left unmatched. The CDR3 has 12 residues. CDR3 residues: CASTESGDEQFF. The CDR3 nucleotides read TGTGCCAGCACCGAGAGCGGGGATGAGCAGTTCTTC. The full variable domain, rest sourced from reference TRBV7-9 and TRBJ2-1, is DTGVSQNPRHKITKRGQNVTFRCDPISEHNRLYWYRQTLGQGPEFLTYFQNEAQLEKSRLLSDRFSAERPKGSFSTLEIQRTEQGDSAMYLCASTESGDEQFFGPGTRLTVL.

This clonotype has ten or more counts. The chain carries TRBV6-1 and TRBJ2-1, with D possibly matching TRBD2 (6 bases). The CDR3 spans 14 residues. The V end lost 6 bases, the J end lost 7 bases, and 16 bases lay between the germline ends. Per the germline V gene, CDR1 is MNHNS and CDR2 is SASEGT. The CDR3 region is CASSPTAGWNEQFF. DNA of the CDR3: TGTGCCAGCAGCCCCACCGCGGGGTGGAATGAGCAGTTCTTC.

In this sample, this clonotype turned up many times. CDR3 amino acids: CASGGQGADTIYF. CDR3 DNA sequence: TGTGCCAGCGGAGGACAGGGCGCAGACACCATATATTTT. This chain links TRBV7-9 with TRBJ1-3, with TRBD1 matching 8 bases. This CDR3 spans 13 amino acids. Trimming at V came to 8 bases and at J to 8 bases, leaving 8 bases not matched to a gene. Germline lookup yields CDR1 SEHNR and CDR2 FQNEAQ (reference sequence).

Ten or more counts support this clonotype. The chain is built from TRBV27 and TRBJ2-3; D ambiguous. V was pared by 1 base and J by 2 bases, with 10 bases between. CDR1 and CDR2 (germline): MNHEY, SMNVEV (reference sequence). The CDR3 length is 15 residues. The CDR3 sequence is CASSLLSIHTDTQYF. The CDR3 DNA sequence: TGTGCCAGCAGTTTATTATCGATTCACACAGATACGCAGTATTTT.

Ten or more counts support this clonotype. This chain joins TRBV27 and TRBJ2-1; D is possibly TRBD2 (5 bases). The V end was cut by 5 bases, the J end by 7 bases, with 24 bases between. From germline, CDR1 is MNHEY and CDR2 SMNVEV (reference sequence). The CDR3 sequence is 17 residues long. CDR3 nucleotides: TGTGCCAGCAGTCCGAAACCCCGGGGAGTCGAGGCGAATGAGCAGTTCTTC. Amino acids: CASSPKPRGVEANEQFF.

This clonotype came up many times. CDR3 region: CSASRGGWDTGELFF. DNA for the CDR3: TGCAGTGCTTCCCGCGGGGGTTGGGACACCGGGGAGCTGTTTTTT. The rearrangement joins TRBV20-1 to TRBJ2-2, with TRBD2 identical over 7 bases. Losses at the gene ends were 5 bases for V and 3 bases for J; bases not matched to a gene: 9. Germline values: CDR1 DFQATT, CDR2 SNEGSKA (reference sequence). The CDR3 consists of 15 residues.

This clonotype was found many times. The chain recombines TRBV5-5 with TRBJ2-3; D ambiguous. V lost 2 bases and J lost 1, with 14 bases in between. Looked up from germline, CDR1 is SGHKS and CDR2 is YYEKEE (reference sequence). The CDR3 totals 16 residues. The chain's CDR3 is CASSFRKGYRTDTQYF. CDR3 bases: TGTGCCAGCAGCTTTAGAAAGGGCTACCGCACAGATACGCAGTATTTT.

This clonotype was picked up many times. The J gene is TRBJ2-7, the V gene TRBV3-1, with D possibly TRBD2 on 5 matching bases. The germline V gene encodes CDR1 LGHDT and CDR2 YNNKEL (reference sequence). This CDR3 has 15 amino acids. V lost 0 bases, J lost 3 bases, and 12 bases lay in between. CDR3 in DNA: TGTGCCAGCAGCCAAGATTCTAGCATTTTCTACGAGCAGTACTTC. Its translation is CASSQDSSIFYEQYF.

The table lists this clonotype with many counts. The chain employs TRBV7-2 and TRBJ2-1, with a weak D call TRBD2 (6 bases). CDR3 length equals 14 residues. Looked up from germline, CDR1 is SGHTA and CDR2 is FQGNSA. Trimming left V 4 bases short and J 4 bases short, with 11 bases between. The CDR3 is CASSSGGVYNEQFF. In DNA form, the CDR3 reads TGTGCCAGCAGCTCAGGCGGGGTGTACAATGAGCAGTTCTTC.

In this sample, this clonotype turned up many times. The chain combines TRBV29-1 with TRBJ2-7; TRBD1 might be the D (5 bases). The CDR3 is made up of 14 amino acids. Per germline, CDR1 SQVTM and CDR2 ANQGSEA. Trimming shortened V by 0 bases and J by 0 bases, and 9 bases separated the two germline ends. Written as DNA, the CDR3 is TGCAGCGTTGAAGAACCAAGGGGCTCCTACGAGCAGTACTTC. Translated, it gives CSVEEPRGSYEQYF.

This clonotype showed up many times. The V gene is TRBV4-1, the J gene TRBJ2-7; maybe TRBD2 (5 bases). CDR3 length equals 14 residues. Trimming removed 0 bases from V and 7 bases from J, with 13 bases in between. Germline values: CDR1 MGHRA, CDR2 YSYEKL. In DNA form, the CDR3 reads TGCGCCAGCAGCCAAGAAGGGTTCCCGGGGGAGCAGTACTTC. Protein: CASSQEGFPGEQYF.

In its sample, this clonotype was seen many times. The genes are TRBV4-2 and TRBJ1-1, with 8 bases identical to TRBD1. This CDR3 comprises 16 residues. The germline gives CDR1 LGHNA, CDR2 YNFKEQ. The junction had 6 bases not matched to a gene; V was cut back by 0 bases and J by 3 bases. CDR3 region: CASSQDQDRAYTEAFF. In DNA form, the CDR3 reads TGTGCCAGCAGCCAAGATCAGGACAGGGCTTACACTGAAGCTTTCTTT.

This clonotype was counted at least ten times. The chain combines TRBV5-5 with TRBJ1-1; no reliable D call. Germline CDR1 and CDR2: SGHKS and YYEKEE (reference sequence). V lost 4 bases to trimming and J lost 1 base, with 17 bases between them. The CDR3 totals 16 residues. CDR3 amino acids: CASSPSPVVPNTEAFF. CDR3 bases: TGTGCCAGCAGCCCTAGCCCCGTAGTTCCGAACACTGAAGCTTTCTTT.

This clonotype has a count of ten or more. The chain carries TRBV10-3 and TRBJ1-5; D perhaps matches TRBD1 (5 bases). The V end was cut by 3 bases, the J end by 3 bases, with 9 bases between. The CDR3 is 14 amino acids. Germline values: CDR1 ENHRY, CDR2 SYGVKD. The CDR3 DNA is TGTGCCATCAGTGATCGGGGGACCAATCAGCCCCAGCATTTT. Translation gives CAISDRGTNQPQHF.

Ten or more counts support this clonotype. V usage is TRBV18 and J usage is TRBJ2-6; 9 bases line up with TRBD1. After removal of 6 bases from V and 0 bases from J, the junction contained 6 bases not matched to a gene. The CDR3 runs to 17 residues. Germline CDR1 and CDR2: KGHSH and LQKENI. CDR3 coding DNA: TGTGCCAGCTCGCGGGGACAGGGTAACTCTGGGGCCAACGTCCTGACTTTC. It encodes CASSRGQGNSGANVLTF.

At least ten counts were recorded for this clonotype. The chain carries TRBV4-2 and TRBJ2-6, with 7 bases fitting TRBD1. The ends lost 1 base at V and 0 bases at J; junction bases unmatched: 6. The CDR3 length is 18 residues. From germline, CDR1 is LGHNA and CDR2 YNFKEQ. CDR3 residues: CASSQVGTVLSGANVLTF. CDR3 in DNA: TGTGCCAGCAGCCAAGTGGGGACAGTCCTCTCTGGGGCCAACGTCCTGACTTTC.

V usage is TRBV20-1 and J usage is TRBJ2-3; maybe TRBD2 (7 bases). The CDR3 runs 11 residues. Germline V gene data show CDR1 as DFQATT and CDR2 as SNEGSKA (reference sequence). Trimming cost V 3 bases and J 12 bases, with 13 bases left between them. The CDR3 here is CSASLRGGQYF. The CDR3 nucleotides read TGCAGTGCTAGTCTAAGGGGGGGCCAGTATTTT.

Notes on this clonotype: This sequence may be a read error, since a much larger clone differs from it by one base. This chain connects TRBV4-3 to TRBJ2-3; D uncertain. Germline V lookup: CDR1 LGHNA, CDR2 YSLEER. CDR3 length: 14 residues. V was trimmed by 0 bases and J by 2 bases, leaving 6 bases between them. CDR3 sequence reads: CASSQDLNTDTQYF. The CDR3 DNA is TGCGCCAGCAGCCAAGATCTGAACACAGATACGCAGTATTTT.

This clonotype was recorded at least ten times. The chain combines TRBV5-1 with TRBJ2-3, with 10 bases that match TRBD2. The CDR3 runs to 15 residues. The V gene end was trimmed by 3 bases and the J gene end by 3 bases; junction bases not matched to a gene: 4. Germline values: CDR1 SGHRS, CDR2 YFSETQ. CDR3 protein: CASSSSSGSTDTQYF. The CDR3 nucleotides read TGCGCCAGCAGCTCATCTAGCGGGAGTACAGATACGCAGTATTTT.

At least ten counts were recorded for this clonotype. The V gene is TRBV20-1, the J gene TRBJ2-7; D might be TRBD1 (6 bases). The germline CDR1 and CDR2 sequences are DFQATT and SNEGSKA (reference sequence). V lost 2 bases to trimming and J lost 5 bases, with 16 bases between them. CDR3 size: 14 residues. CDR3 residues: CSARPRGDSDEQYF. The CDR3 nucleotides are TGCAGTGCTAGACCCAGGGGCGATTCGGACGAGCAGTACTTC.

With regard to this clonotype: Given a much more abundant clone one base away, this may be a read error. This CDR3 fails to terminate in the conserved phenylalanine or tryptophan, so it likely reflects a read error. The chain couples TRBV6-5 to TRBJ2-7; 7 nucleotides match TRBD1. In germline, CDR1 is MNHEY, CDR2 SVGAGI. J gave up 0 bases and V 0 bases, and 2 bases lay outside the gene matches. The CDR3 length is 15 residues. This chain's CDR3 is CASSYSRDSSYEQYL. CDR3 in DNA: TGTGCCAGCAGTTACTCTAGGGACAGCTCCTACGAGCAGTACCTC.